These 20 T cell receptor beta chains originate from one sample sequenced in a study of regulatory T cells in long-lasting Graves disease. The TCR beta library used iRepertoire HTBI primers with Arm-PCR amplification of CDR3. TCRdb independently ran MiXCR on the multiplex PCR reads; one entry per CDR3 protein. Of 450,000 to 600,000 distinct CDR3 sequences detected, roughly 17% appear once; the ten largest clones hold 12%. Time point given: newly diagnosed GD, antithyroid drugs for less than 3 months. The TCR library was made from RNA that had been extracted from PBMCs in TRIzol. This sample also belongs to another study, concerning T cells in Graves' hyperthyroidism and ophthalmopathy.

This material consisted of peripheral blood mononuclear cells (PBMCs), taken at new diagnosis, from a patient treated with antithyroid drugs. These receptors were collected from a middle-aged man with Graves disease.

This clonotype was recorded a few times. The chain combines TRBV20-1 with TRBJ1-2; tentative D call: TRBD1 (5 bases). The germline V gene has CDR1 DFQATT and CDR2 SNEGSKA (reference sequence). The V gene lost 0 bases and the J gene lost 8 bases, with 10 bases spanning the gap. This CDR3 spans 12 amino acids. The CDR3 sequence: CSAREGVGGYTF. The CDR3 region has the DNA TGCAGTGCTAGAGAGGGGGTAGGAGGCTACACCTTC.

This chain joins TRBV20-1 and TRBJ2-7, with TRBD1 matching over 7 bases. The J segment lost 2 bases and the V segment lost 4 bases, leaving 8 bases of the junction unmatched. The CDR3 runs 14 residues. Per germline, CDR1 DFQATT and CDR2 SNEGSKA (reference sequence). CDR3: CSATGTVHTYEQYF. The CDR3 coding sequence is TGCAGTGCTACCGGGACAGTCCATACCTACGAGCAGTACTTC.

This clonotype has only a few counts. The gene calls are TRBV9 and TRBJ2-7; D is possibly TRBD2 (6 bases). The CDR3 has 15 amino acids. Germline V gene data show CDR1 as SGDLS and CDR2 as YYNGEE. The V and J ends lost 4 bases and 7 bases respectively, with 21 bases between them. The DNA for the CDR3 is TGTGCCAGCAGCCCCCGTGGGGGACTCACGTGGGAGCAGTACTTC. Its translation: CASSPRGGLTWEQYF. The variable domain in full, with the rest retrieved from reference TRBV9 and TRBJ2-7, is DSGVTQTPKHLITATGQRVTLRCSPRSGDLSVYWYQQSLDQGLQFLIQYYNGEERAKGNILERFSAQQFPDLHSELNLSSLELGDSALYFCASSPRGGLTWEQYFGPGTRLTVT.

This clonotype was found many times. The V gene is TRBV28, the J gene TRBJ2-1, with 7 nucleotides matching TRBD2. This CDR3 is 17 amino acids long. The V segment lost 3 bases and the J segment 4 bases; nucleotides outside the gene matches: 12. In germline, CDR1 is MDHEN, CDR2 SYDVKM. Here the CDR3 DNA reads TGTGCCAGCAGTTTTCTCGATATGGCTAGCGGATACAATGAGCAGTTCTTC. Translated: CASSFLDMASGYNEQFF.

The chain has TRBV27 and TRBJ2-6, with D perhaps matching TRBD2 (5 bases). V gave up 2 bases and J gave up 2 bases, with 13 bases separating them. The CDR3 is 17 residues long. The germline V gene has CDR1 MNHEY and CDR2 SMNVEV (reference sequence). CDR3 nucleotide sequence: TGTGCCAGCAGTTTAATAAGGACGGGAACTGGGGCCAACGTCCTGACTTTC. Translated: CASSLIRTGTGANVLTF.

This clonotype was seen many times. V is TRBV18 and J is TRBJ2-5; 9 bases align to TRBD2. Germline V gene sequence: CDR1 KGHSH, CDR2 LQKENI. This CDR3 region has 13 residues. After removal of 8 bases from V and 5 bases from J, the junction contained 6 bases not matched to a gene. In DNA form, the CDR3 reads TGTGCCAGCAAGACTAGCGGCCCTGAGACCCAGTACTTC. The encoded protein is CASKTSGPETQYF. Supplemented by reference TRBV18 and TRBJ2-5, the full variable domain reads NAGVMQNPRHLVRRRGQEARLRCSPMKGHSHVYWYRQLPEEGLKFMVYLQKENIIDESGMPKERFSAEFPKEGPSILRIQQVVRGDSAAYFCASKTSGPETQYFGPGTRLLVL.

The rearrangement links TRBV9 to TRBJ1-5; D perhaps matches TRBD1 (5 bases). The CDR3 sequence is 12 residues long. Germline assignment: CDR1 SGDLS and CDR2 YYNGEE. The V end lost 8 bases, the J end lost 7 bases, and 13 bases lay between the germline ends. The DNA for the CDR3 is TGTGCCAGTGGGGATGGGGGGCAGCCCCAGCATTTT. This translates into CASGDGGQPQHF.

This clonotype was picked up a small number of times. The chain uses TRBV6-1 and TRBJ2-2; a weak D match, TRBD1 (6 bases). The ends were cut back, 3 bases at V and 7 bases at J, with 9 bases in the middle. Germline CDR1 and CDR2: MNHNS and SASEGT. This CDR3 contains 13 residues. In DNA form, the CDR3 reads TGTGCCAGCAGTGACAGGGGTATCGGGGAGCTGTTTTTT. It encodes CASSDRGIGELFF.

The rearrangement uses TRBV4-1 and TRBJ2-2; the match to TRBD2 covers 8 bases. The CDR3 is 16 amino acids. After removal of 1 base from V and 5 bases from J, the junction contained 6 bases not matched to a gene. Per the germline V gene, CDR1 is MGHRA and CDR2 is YSYEKL. CDR3 sequence reads: CASSQVAGKGTGELFF. CDR3 in DNA: TGCGCCAGCAGCCAAGTAGCGGGGAAGGGTACCGGGGAGCTGTTTTTT.

This clonotype was seen at least ten times. V gene TRBV12-3 or TRBV12-4 combines with J gene TRBJ1-4, with D perhaps matching TRBD1 (5 bases). This CDR3 is built from 15 residues. The V end lost 4 bases, the J end lost 4 bases, and 13 bases lay between the germline ends. The CDR3, as DNA: TGTGCCAGCAGTTCCCAGGGAGGGGATAATGAAAAACTGTTTTTT. Protein: CASSSQGGDNEKLFF.

This clonotype was observed at least ten times. V usage is TRBV3-1 and J usage is TRBJ1-1; D remains ambiguous. The germline V and J ends were trimmed by 4 bases and 4 bases, with 7 bases remaining between them. The germline gives CDR1 LGHDT, CDR2 YNNKEL (reference sequence). CDR3 length equals 12 residues. For the CDR3, the DNA is TGTGCCAGCAGCCCCCTAGGCACTGAAGCTTTCTTT. Protein product: CASSPLGTEAFF. The full variable domain, completed using reference TRBV3-1 and TRBJ1-1, is DTAVSQTPKYLVTQMGNDKSIKCEQNLGHDTMYWYKQDSKKFLKIMFSYNNKELIINETVPNRFSPKSPDKAHLNLHINSLELGDSAVYFCASSPLGTEAFFGQGTRLTVV.

This clonotype was observed a few times. The chain carries TRBV29-1 and TRBJ2-2; TRBD1 might be the D (6 bases). Trimming pared 5 bases from V and 5 bases from J, leaving 9 bases between. CDR1 and CDR2 from the germline V gene are SQVTM and ANQGSEA. This CDR3 spans 12 amino acids. This CDR3 is CSVQGWTGELFF. CDR3 nucleotides: TGCAGCGTTCAGGGGTGGACCGGGGAGCTGTTTTTT.

DNA for the CDR3: TGTGCCAGCAGCACCACAGGGGGCAATAGTGGCTACACCTTC. It specifies CASSTTGGNSGYTF. The chain joins TRBV12-3 or TRBV12-4 to TRBJ1-2; the match to TRBD1 covers 9 bases. V was clipped by 6 bases and J by 7 bases; unmatched bases: 9. The CDR3 consists of 14 residues.

This clonotype has only a few counts. The chain has TRBV5-5 and TRBJ2-7, with 9 bases identical to TRBD2. Germline assignment: CDR1 SGHKS and CDR2 YYEKEE (reference sequence). The CDR3 loop spans 16 amino acids. After removal of 0 bases from V and 2 bases from J, the junction contained 6 bases not matched to a gene. As DNA, the CDR3 is TGTGCCAGCAGCTTGGCCCCAGCGGGGGGACCCTACGAGCAGTACTTC. It yields the protein CASSLAPAGGPYEQYF. Supplemented by reference TRBV5-5 and TRBJ2-7, the full variable domain reads DAGVTQSPTHLIKTRGQQVTLRCSPISGHKSVSWYQQVLGQGPQFIFQYYEKEERGRGNFPDRFSARQFPNYSSELNVNALLLGDSALYLCASSLAPAGGPYEQYFGPGTRLTVT.

The chain recombines TRBV10-3 with TRBJ1-5; no firm D call. This CDR3 is built from 16 residues. Between the trimmed V and J ends, which lost 0 bases and 4 bases, there was a span of 13 bases. Germline CDR1 ENHRY, CDR2 SYGVKD. CDR3 DNA sequence: TGTGCCATCAGTGAGTCGATAATCTTGAGGAATCAGCCCCAGCATTTT. It is translated as CAISESIILRNQPQHF.

This clonotype appeared a few times. The CDR3 sequence: CASSLVPGEQYF. The CDR3 bases are TGTGCCAGCAGTTTAGTTCCGGGGGAGCAGTACTTC. This chain links TRBV27 with TRBJ2-7; tentative D call: TRBD2 (5 bases). Germline assignment: CDR1 MNHEY and CDR2 SMNVEV (reference sequence). V gave up 2 bases and J gave up 7 bases, with 9 bases separating them. This CDR3 region has 12 residues.

V usage is TRBV10-3 and J usage is TRBJ2-3, with D perhaps assigned TRBD1 or TRBD2 (5 bases each). Trimming pared 11 bases from V and 0 bases from J, leaving 15 bases between. The CDR3 covers 14 residues. Germline lookup yields CDR1 ENHRY and CDR2 SYGVKD. CDR3 residues: CAAGPWGSTDTQYF. CDR3 nucleotides: TGTGCCGCAGGACCTTGGGGGAGCACAGATACGCAGTATTTT.

Comment on this clonotype: One base away lies a much larger clone, so this may be a sequencing read error. The gene calls are TRBV24-1 and TRBJ2-1, with 7 bases lining up with TRBD2. CDR3 length equals 17 residues. Germline V gene sequence: CDR1 KGHDR, CDR2 SFDVKD. Losses at the gene ends were 5 bases for V and 7 bases for J; bases not matched to a gene: 16. The CDR3 loop is CATSGNPGGRANNEQFF. In DNA, the CDR3 is TGTGCCACCAGTGGTAACCCTGGAGGGAGGGCCAATAATGAGCAGTTCTTC.

The V and J genes are TRBV19 and TRBJ2-1; D unresolved. CDR1 is LNHDA and CDR2 is SQIVND in the germline V gene (reference sequence). Trimming took off 4 bases at V and 8 bases at J, with 18 bases between the two ends. The CDR3 has 15 amino acids. The CDR3, as DNA: TGTGCCAGTAGTAAGGACGGACCAGGAGAGGATGAGCAGTTCTTC. Its translation: CASSKDGPGEDEQFF.

The chain carries TRBV15 and TRBJ1-1; D remains unclear. The V gene's germline CDR1 is LNHNV and CDR2 YYDKDF (reference sequence). This CDR3 comprises 15 residues. Trimming shortened V by 0 bases and J by 1 base, and 9 bases separated the two germline ends. In nucleotides, the CDR3 is TGTGCCACCAGCAGAGAATCCACCGGGAACACTGAAGCTTTCTTT. Amino acids: CATSRESTGNTEAFF.